This T cell receptor (beta chain) appears in the sequencing data of a study of blood T cell repertoires in COVID-19. The wider study: Specimens from acute and convalescent COVID-19 originated in the United States, Italy and Spain. Sources were T cells, B-cell-depleted T cells, or PBMCs; the material itself was cDNA or gDNA.

In the study's own analysis: Amplification of reference gene primers provided the estimated nucleated cell counts. The table came from immunoSEQ multiplex PCR; TCRdb's copy has only in-frame clones and leaves some out. V and J calls and clone size are given by that table; D and trimming were obtained from the DNA. The profile covers about 210,000 clones, with almost 85% appearing a single time and approximately 12% taken by the ten largest. The clonotype was recovered from a woman in her forties with acute or convalescent COVID-19. The sequencing sample was made of peripheral blood.

The CDR3 loop is CASSPQGAYSTDTQYF. DNA for the CDR3: TGTGCCAGCAGTCCACAGGGGGCCTATAGCACAGATACGCAGTATTTT. The V and J genes are TRBV27 and TRBJ2-3; 9 bases map to TRBD1. V shed 5 bases and J 0 bases; nucleotides not matched to a gene: 6. The CDR3 is made up of 16 amino acids. Germline CDR1 and CDR2: MNHEY and SMNVEV (reference sequence).